The entry below gives a single TCR beta chain sequence along with its context. Its target is unknown. This entry comes from a study of sequential checkpoint blockade in melanoma. Study-level background: Randomization was 1:1 between first-line nivolumab→ipilimumab and ipilimumab→nivolumab. After nivolumab or ipilimumab alone, about two dozen patients had week-13 rebiopsies. Whole-study findings and limits: In arm A, pretreatment tumor clonality was associated with response.

Treatment noted: randomized to nivolumab then ipilimumab (arm A) or the reverse (arm B). The table came from immunoSEQ multiplex PCR; TCRdb's copy has only in-frame clones and leaves some out. The table has about 3,600 clones, 30% to 35% seen once. CDR3 size: 14 residues. Per the germline V gene, CDR1 is SGHRS and CDR2 is YFSETQ. V shed 3 bases and J shed 2 bases, with 10 bases lying between them. V and J are TRBV5-1 and TRBJ2-3, with D perhaps matching TRBD1 or TRBD2 (5 bases each). The TCR sequence derives from a human donor with melanoma. The sample was tumor tissue (inferred from file names), taken from a patient given nivolumab and ipilimumab in sequence. DNA for the CDR3: TGCGCCAGCAGCTCCGGGACGGTCACAGATACGCAGTATTTT. Encoded protein: CASSSGTVTDTQYF.